This entry features one T cell receptor beta chain sequence. Its antigen is still unknown. The CDR3 sequence is 17 residues long. Per germline, CDR1 LGHNA and CDR2 YNFKEQ. Trimming took 0 bases from V and 7 from J, leaving 20 bases between them. This sample is drawn from a study of memory CD4+ T cells and cytomegalovirus serostatus. Single viable CD3+CD4+CD8-CD45RO+ cells were sorted as the memory CD4+ T cells. Produced via immunoSEQ multiplex PCR; TCRdb's table is partial and in-frame only. The sample holds over 60,000 clones, roughly four fifths seen once. Notes on the study in general: Median bootstrapped AUC for CMV status was just over 0.94 originally, approximately 0.91 US-trained.

Sequenced sample: memory CD4+ T cells from blood. This chain joins TRBV4-2 and TRBJ2-3; a possible D gene is TRBD1 (6 bases). The origin of this receptor is an adult in good health and CMV-seronegative. CDR3 loop: CASSQDLLQGTGNTQYF. CDR3 DNA sequence: TGTGCCAGCAGCCAAGACTTATTACAGGGAACGGGGAATACGCAGTATTTT.